The 23 T cell receptor beta chains reported below all come from one sample, sequenced in a study of blood T cell dynamics during melanoma immunotherapy. Time point: week 3, after first cycle of checkpoint inhibitor. Generated by immunoSEQ multiplex PCR, the TCRdb table keeps only in-frame clones and is missing some. The table includes fewer than 12,000 clones, approximately 87% detected once. The input for sequencing was blood, taken from a patient treated with checkpoint blockade. These receptor sequences come from a human donor with melanoma.

The rearrangement uses TRBV7-2 and TRBJ2-3, with D possibly being TRBD2 (6 bases). Germline V gene lookup returns CDR1 SGHTA and CDR2 FQGNSA. The V end lost 5 bases, the J end lost 8 bases, and 20 bases lay between the germline ends. The CDR3 covers 15 residues. DNA of the CDR3: TGTGCCAGCAGCCCAGGCGGGATTCGGAGTCGTACGCAGTATTTT. It specifies CASSPGGIRSRTQYF.

This chain's CDR3 is CATSRDVRVFTGELFF. The CDR3 region has the DNA TGTGCCACCAGCAGAGATGTCAGGGTTTTCACCGGGGAGCTGTTTTTT. The V and J genes are TRBV15 and TRBJ2-2; TRBD1 might be the D (5 bases). The germline V gene has CDR1 LNHNV and CDR2 YYDKDF (reference sequence). V shed 0 bases and J shed 4 bases, with 12 bases lying between them. The CDR3 is 16 residues long. Full variable domain (missing parts from reference TRBV15 and TRBJ2-2): DAMVIQNPRYQVTQFGKPVTLSCSQTLNHNVMYWYQQKSSQAPKLLFHYYDKDFNNEADTPDNFQSRRPNTSFCFLDIRSPGLGDTAMYLCATSRDVRVFTGELFFGEGSRLTVL.

This chain links TRBV5-4 with TRBJ1-4; D is undetermined. The V and J ends lost 0 bases and 8 bases respectively, with 11 bases between them. The CDR3 covers 14 residues. The germline V gene encodes CDR1 SGHNT and CDR2 YYREEE (reference sequence). CDR3 nucleotide sequence: TGTGCCAGCAGCTTGGCCAGTGACGGCGAAAAACTGTTTTTT. It specifies CASSLASDGEKLFF. Full variable domain (remainder filled in from reference TRBV5-4 and TRBJ1-4): ETGVTQSPTHLIKTRGQQVTLRCSSQSGHNTVSWYQQALGQGPQFIFQYYREEENGRGNFPPRFSGLQFPNYSSELNVNALELDDSALYLCASSLASDGEKLFFGSGTQLSVL.

This clone appeared a single time. The rearrangement uses TRBV5-1 and TRBJ2-2, with D possibly TRBD1 on 5 matching bases. V lost 4 bases, J lost 3 bases, and 13 bases lay in between. The CDR3 has 15 amino acids. The germline V gene has CDR1 SGHRS and CDR2 YFSETQ. CDR3 loop: CASSLTRGDTGELFF. In DNA form, the CDR3 reads TGCGCCAGCAGCCTCACAAGGGGCGACACCGGGGAGCTGTTTTTT.

The V and J genes are TRBV6-5 and TRBJ1-1, with D hard to call. CDR1 and CDR2 from the germline V gene are MNHEY and SVGAGI. This CDR3 contains 13 residues. Trimming cost V 7 bases and J 4 bases, with 13 bases left between them. In DNA form, the CDR3 reads TGTGCCAGCACCCCTACCTACGGCACTGAAGCTTTCTTT. This encodes CASTPTYGTEAFF.

The table lists this clone with a few counts. The chain links TRBV21-1 to TRBJ1-4. TRBV21-1 constitutes a pseudogene. This CDR3 has 14 amino acids. CDR3 residues: CASSEAGCREKLFF. DNA of the CDR3: TGTGCCAGCAGCGAGGCGGGTTGTAGGGAAAAACTGTTTTTT.

This chain links TRBV7-2 with TRBJ1-1, with D unclear. CDR3 size: 12 residues. Germline CDR1 is SGHTA and CDR2 is FQGNSA. V lost 6 bases to trimming and J lost 6 bases, with 11 bases between them. The CDR3 DNA follows: TGTGCCAGCAGTCGGTCCGGCCCTGAAGCTTTCTTT. Amino acid sequence: CASSRSGPEAFF. The full variable domain, in which reference TRBV7-2 and TRBJ1-1 provide the parts outside the CDR3, is GAGVSQSPSNKVTEKGKDVELRCDPISGHTALYWYRQSLGQGLEFLIYFQGNSAPDKSGLPSDRFSAERTGGSVSTLTIQRTQQEDSAVYLCASSRSGPEAFFGQGTRLTVV.

The V and J genes are TRBV5-1 and TRBJ2-3; the D gene could be TRBD1 or TRBD2 (5 bases each). This CDR3 is built from 14 residues. Germline CDR1 is SGHRS and CDR2 is YFSETQ. V gave up 0 bases and J gave up 6 bases, with 11 bases separating them. The CDR3 nucleotides read TGCGCCAGCAGCTTGGGGACTGAGGGGGATACGCAGTATTTT. Residues: CASSLGTEGDTQYF.

Written as DNA, the CDR3 is TGTGCCAGCAGCTCTACAGGGGCCTATGGCTACACCTTC. Amino acids: CASSSTGAYGYTF. The chain carries TRBV7-2 and TRBJ1-2; 7 bases are a match to TRBD1. CDR1 SGHTA and CDR2 FQGNSA come from the germline V gene. V dropped 4 bases and J dropped 4; count of bases not matched to a gene: 3. The CDR3 loop spans 13 amino acids.

V usage is TRBV10-3 and J usage is TRBJ1-6; 9 nucleotides agree with TRBD1. CDR1 ENHRY and CDR2 SYGVKD come from the germline V gene. V lost 10 bases and J lost 5; bases outside the gene matches: 6. The CDR3 is 14 residues long. The CDR3 bases are TGTGCCACCGCGACAGGGGGGGATAATTCACCCCTCCACTTT. This sequence encodes CATATGGDNSPLHF.

The chain couples TRBV27 to TRBJ2-5; 9 bases line up with TRBD1. The germline gives CDR1 MNHEY, CDR2 SMNVEV (reference sequence). The length of the CDR3 is 14 residues. J was trimmed by 1 base and V by 3 bases; bases with no gene match: 0. The DNA for the CDR3 is TGTGCCAGCAGTTTGACAGGGGGCCAAGAGACCCAGTACTTC. This gives the protein CASSLTGGQETQYF.

This chain joins TRBV6-5 and TRBJ2-6; D tentatively reads TRBD1 or TRBD2 (5 bases each). The V gene lost 6 bases and the J gene lost 0 bases, with 9 bases spanning the gap. Germline V gene sequence: CDR1 MNHEY, CDR2 SVGAGI. This CDR3 region has 15 residues. This CDR3 is CASRGRASGANVLTF. DNA for the CDR3: TGTGCCAGCAGGGGGCGGGCCTCTGGGGCCAACGTCCTGACTTTC.

The chain joins TRBV11-1 to TRBJ2-3, with 13 bases that match TRBD2. CDR1 is SGHAT, CDR2 FQDESV, per germline (reference sequence). The CDR3 runs 17 residues. Losses at the gene ends were 4 bases for V and 5 bases for J; bases not matched to a gene: 9. The CDR3 protein is CASSSTTSGGAKDTQYF. The CDR3 DNA reads as TGTGCCAGCAGCTCAACCACTAGCGGGGGGGCCAAAGATACGCAGTATTTT.

This chain uses TRBV13 with TRBJ1-1, with TRBD1 identical over 7 bases. V trimming: 5 bases; J trimming: 5 bases; junction bases outside the gene matches: 11. Germline assignment: CDR1 PRHDT and CDR2 FYEKMQ (reference sequence). The CDR3 has 15 amino acids. This CDR3 is CASSIPTGVSTEAFF. The DNA of the CDR3 is TGTGCCAGCAGCATCCCTACAGGGGTCTCGACTGAAGCTTTCTTT.

The V gene is TRBV5-5, the J gene TRBJ2-4, with 12 bases lining up with TRBD2. Trimming took 1 base from V and 7 from J; bases not matched to a gene: 6. The germline gives CDR1 SGHKS, CDR2 YYEKEE (reference sequence). The CDR3 totals 16 residues. The CDR3 is CASSLSSGGASNIQYF. CDR3 nucleotide sequence: TGTGCCAGCAGCTTGTCTAGCGGGGGGGCCTCGAACATTCAGTACTTC.

The chain combines TRBV9 with TRBJ1-1, with D hard to call. The CDR3 covers 17 residues. V was trimmed by 0 bases and J by 4 bases, leaving 19 bases between them. CDR1 is SGDLS and CDR2 is YYNGEE in the germline V gene. The CDR3 DNA sequence: TGTGCCAGCAGCGTAGATGGGAGGAAAGGCGCCGGCACTGAAGCTTTCTTT. Amino acids: CASSVDGRKGAGTEAFF.

The chain combines TRBV15 with TRBJ2-3; D might be TRBD2 (7 bases). The germline V gene encodes CDR1 LNHNV and CDR2 YYDKDF (reference sequence). V lost 1 base and J lost 0, with 8 bases in between. The CDR3 runs to 15 residues. CDR3 bases: TGTGCCACCAGCAGAGCGGGGGGCAGCACAGATACGCAGTATTTT. Protein: CATSRAGGSTDTQYF.

The CDR3 nucleotides are TGTGCCAGCGCGTCGAGGGGTGACTATGGCTACACCTTC. The encoded protein is CASASRGDYGYTF. The rearrangement uses TRBV6-6 and TRBJ1-2; D may be TRBD1 (5 bases). This CDR3 is built from 13 residues. V lost 8 bases, J lost 3 bases, and 13 bases lay in between. Looked up from germline, CDR1 is MNHNY and CDR2 is SVGAGI (reference sequence).

The rearrangement uses TRBV7-8 and TRBJ1-2; D uncertain. Germline loops: CDR1 SGHVS, CDR2 FQNEAQ. Trimming shortened V by 4 bases and J by 0 bases, and 6 bases separated the two germline ends. The CDR3 consists of 13 residues. The CDR3, as DNA: TGTGCCAGCAGCTCAAGCCCTAACTATGGCTACACCTTC. Protein: CASSSSPNYGYTF.

The chain recombines TRBV11-2 with TRBJ2-7; 9 positions match TRBD1. Germline-derived CDR1 and CDR2 are SGHAT and FQNNGV. The CDR3 totals 17 residues. With 10 bases clipped from V and 2 bases from J, the junction kept 18 bases outside the gene matches. Written as DNA, the CDR3 is TGTGCCACCTCCGCCGGGACAGGGACTTTGGGTACCTACGAGCAGTACTTC. As protein: CATSAGTGTLGTYEQYF.

J is TRBJ1-2 and V is TRBV5-1; possibly TRBD1 for D (5 bases). Trimming pared 4 bases from V and 8 bases from J, leaving 18 bases between. Germline CDR1 SGHRS, CDR2 YFSETQ. The CDR3 sequence is 14 residues long. The CDR3 region is CASSTDDSSKGYTF. The CDR3, as DNA: TGCGCCAGCAGCACGGACGACAGCTCAAAGGGCTACACCTTC.

On this clone itself: One junction end disagrees with the germline gene, perhaps due to a read error. The chain has TRBV7-6 and TRBJ2-2, with D unresolved. CDR1 and CDR2 from the germline V gene are SGHVS and FNYEAQ. There are 15 residues in the CDR3. The CDR3 region has the DNA TGTGCCAGCAGCTTAGATGAGTCCCACACCGCGGAGCTGTTTTTT. This sequence encodes CASSLDESHTAELFF.

V and J are TRBV7-8 and TRBJ1-1, with a possible D match to TRBD1 (6 bases). Germline lookup yields CDR1 SGHVS and CDR2 FQNEAQ. Trimming pared 5 bases from V and 2 bases from J, leaving 15 bases between. The CDR3 totals 15 residues. CDR3 amino acids: CASSAYEGGNTEAFF. For the CDR3, the DNA is TGTGCCAGCAGCGCCTATGAGGGGGGAAACACTGAAGCTTTCTTT.